These T cell receptor beta chains were read from a single sample in a study of T cells after yellow fever vaccination. TCRdb re-called the 5' RACE reads through MiXCR, storing one row per CDR3 protein. The sample yields approximately 160,000 distinct CDR3 sequences, 9.3% seen once. This material consisted of CD8+ T cells sorted from PBMCs, taken 45 days after the yellow fever booster vaccination. All receptors derive from a man between 18 and 35 years old who received the YFV17D yellow fever vaccine. Each CDR3 is given with its conserved first and last residue. The D gene is left open where the match is weak. Clone sizes are given selectively: once, few, many, or a class where the clone is expanded.

D gene: TRBD1
clone size: .
V gene: TRBV7-8
J gene: TRBJ1-5
CDR3 protein: CASSRRQGAGQPQHF
CDR3 DNA: TGTGCCAGCAGCAGGCGACAGGGGGCTGGGCAGCCCCAGCATTTT

D gene: TRBD1
clone size: few
V gene: TRBV6-6
J gene: TRBJ1-5
CDR3 protein: CASSYETGGQPQHF
CDR3 DNA: TGTGCCAGCAGTTACGAGACAGGGGGTCAGCCCCAGCATTTT

D gene: TRBD2
clone size: .
V gene: TRBV4-1
J gene: TRBJ2-1
CDR3 protein: CASSQVSAGGPVEQFF
CDR3 DNA: TGCGCCAGCAGCCAAGTTTCCGCGGGGGGGCCGGTTGAGCAGTTCTTC

D gene: TRBD1
clone size: .
V gene: TRBV12-3/TRBV12-4
J gene: TRBJ2-5
CDR3 protein: CASSWTGRQETQYF
CDR3 DNA: TGTGCCAGCAGTTGGACAGGGCGGCAAGAGACCCAGTACTTC

D gene: .
clone size: .
V gene: TRBV7-9
J gene: TRBJ2-1
CDR3 protein: CASSLVRRGRSNEQFF
CDR3 DNA: TGTGCCAGCAGCTTAGTACGCAGGGGAAGATCCAATGAGCAGTTCTTC

D gene: .
clone size: few
V gene: TRBV4-1
J gene: TRBJ1-2
CDR3 protein: CASSQGPGAHYGYTF
CDR3 DNA: TGCGCCAGCAGCCAAGGGCCAGGGGCGCACTATGGCTACACCTTC

D gene: .
clone size: few
V gene: TRBV6-5
J gene: TRBJ1-5
CDR3 protein: CAGCKPQHF
CDR3 DNA: TGTGCCGGCTGTAAGCCCCAGCATTTT

D gene: .
clone size: few
V gene: TRBV27
J gene: TRBJ1-5
CDR3 protein: CASSPQGIGQPQHF
CDR3 DNA: TGTGCCAGCAGTCCTCAGGGTATCGGTCAGCCCCAGCATTTT

D gene: .
clone size: few
V gene: TRBV6-5
J gene: TRBJ1-6
CDR3 protein: CAVQVSHNSPLHF
CDR3 DNA: TGTGCCGTACAGGTTTCTCATAATTCACCCCTCCACTTT

D gene: .
clone size: few
V gene: TRBV4-2
J gene: TRBJ1-1
CDR3 protein: CASSQDSGDTEAFF
CDR3 DNA: TGTGCCAGCAGCCAAGATTCGGGGGACACTGAAGCTTTCTTT

D gene: .
clone size: many
V gene: TRBV11-2
J gene: TRBJ2-1
CDR3 protein: CASSFLGNEQFF
CDR3 DNA: TGTGCCAGCAGCTTTCTAGGGAATGAGCAGTTCTTC

D gene: .
clone size: few
V gene: TRBV7-3
J gene: TRBJ2-3
CDR3 protein: CASSSVPTDTQYF
CDR3 DNA: TGTGCCAGCAGCTCGGTCCCCACAGATACGCAGTATTTT

D gene: .
clone size: .
V gene: TRBV4-3
J gene: TRBJ2-1
CDR3 protein: CASSQDPRLLLPYNEQFF
CDR3 DNA: TGCGCCAGCAGCCAAGATCCGAGACTCCTCCTTCCATACAATGAGCAGTTCTTC